A single sample is the source of the 3 T cell receptor beta chains below, sequenced in a study of control samples from healthy donors and cancer patients. Some clones are missing from TCRdb's copy, which holds only in-frame ones; the method was immunoSEQ multiplex PCR. This table holds 150,000 to 200,000 clones, 94% found once. Sample: blood. The source is a woman aged 40 to 50 in good health.

This clone appeared a single time. V gene TRBV19 combines with J gene TRBJ1-1; TRBD1 is a possible D gene (6 bases). The V gene's germline CDR1 is LNHDA and CDR2 SQIVND (reference sequence). Trimming took off 5 bases at V and 1 base at J, with 8 bases between the two ends. The CDR3 has 13 residues. CDR3 sequence: CASSPQGNTEAFF. The DNA of the CDR3 is TGTGCCAGTAGTCCACAGGGGAACACTGAAGCTTTCTTT. Filled out from reference TRBV19 and TRBJ1-1, the complete variable domain reads DGGITQSPKYLFRKEGQNVTLSCEQNLNHDAMYWYRQDPGQGLRLIYYSQIVNDFQKGDIAEGYSVSREKKESFPLTVTSAQKNPTAFYLCASSPQGNTEAFFGQGTRLTVV.

The chain couples TRBV10-3 to TRBJ1-1; D ambiguous. The CDR3 has 13 residues. CDR1 and CDR2 from the germline V gene are ENHRY and SYGVKD. V was pared by 3 bases and J by 7 bases, with 12 bases between. CDR3 loop: CAISDMRSNEAFF. The CDR3, as DNA: TGTGCCATCAGTGATATGAGGTCTAATGAAGCTTTCTTT.

J is TRBJ2-1 and V is TRBV9; the match to TRBD2 covers 11 bases. This CDR3 contains 15 residues. The germline gives CDR1 SGDLS, CDR2 YYNGEE. V lost 4 bases to trimming and J lost 6 bases; unmatched junction nucleotides: 6. CDR3 bases: TGTGCCAGCAGCACTACTAGCGGGAGCTCCAATGAGCAGTTCTTC. This encodes CASSTTSGSSNEQFF. The full variable domain, its missing parts supplied by reference TRBV9 and TRBJ2-1, is DSGVTQTPKHLITATGQRVTLRCSPRSGDLSVYWYQQSLDQGLQFLIQYYNGEERAKGNILERFSAQQFPDLHSELNLSSLELGDSALYFCASSTTSGSSNEQFFGPGTRLTVL.